The source of this TCR beta chain is a study of T cell responses to AZD1222 COVID-19 vaccine. Study information: Timing groups of about 4 and about 12 weeks for second doses were pooled. Findings of the study overall: Just 5 to 7 AZD1222 recipients tested seropositive at baseline. Spike-specific TCR breadth and depth went up after people got two AZD1222 doses.

The assay was immunoSEQ multiplex PCR, and TCRdb's table has in-frame clones only and misses some. The table records 200,000 or so clones, around 92% of them present only once. CDR3 size: 16 residues. The germline V gene has CDR1 LNHDA and CDR2 SQIVND (reference sequence). Trimming took 3 bases from V and 5 from J, leaving 16 bases between them. As concerns this clone: Antigen: not known.

This sequence originates from an adult in good health. The chain has TRBV19 and TRBJ1-4; D gene uncertain. Material: peripheral blood, obtained on day 0 of AZD1222 vaccination. The CDR3: CASSIGRAVENEKLFF. CDR3 DNA: TGTGCCAGTAGTATTGGCCGGGCAGTGGAGAATGAAAAACTGTTTTTT.